This T cell receptor beta chain was obtained from a study of CD4 T cells in relation to SARS-CoV-2 and coronaviruses. Unexposed donor CD4+ T cells date from about 2011-2019, before the COVID-19 pandemic. The cells were cultured for about ten days before CD4+ T cells were isolated. Germline CDR1 reads MDHEN; CDR2 reads SYDVKM. The CDR3 totals 14 residues. The germline V and J ends were trimmed by 3 bases and 9 bases, with 15 bases remaining between them. This clone has just a few counts. What it binds is not known. The data were produced by immunoSEQ multiplex PCR, yet TCRdb's version contains in-frame clones alone and is incomplete. The data contain about 30,000 clones, 60% to 80% of them singletons.

The V call is TRBV28, the J call TRBJ2-4; D possibly corresponds to TRBD1 (5 bases). The receptor was isolated from a human donor in good health. Sequenced sample: CD4+ T cells from PBMCs, cultured in vitro. CDR3 nucleotide sequence: TGTGCCAGCAGTTTCCCGACCCGACAGTTCATTCAGTACTTC. This encodes CASSFPTRQFIQYF.